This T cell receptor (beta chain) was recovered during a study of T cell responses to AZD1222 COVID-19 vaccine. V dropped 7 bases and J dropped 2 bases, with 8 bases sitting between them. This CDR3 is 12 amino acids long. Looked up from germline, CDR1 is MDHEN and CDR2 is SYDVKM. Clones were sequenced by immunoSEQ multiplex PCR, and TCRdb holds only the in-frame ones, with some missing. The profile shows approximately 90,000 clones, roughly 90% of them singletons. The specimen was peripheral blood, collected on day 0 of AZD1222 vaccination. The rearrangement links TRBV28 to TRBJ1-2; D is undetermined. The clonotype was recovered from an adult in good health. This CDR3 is CASKVGNYGYTF. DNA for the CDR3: TGTGCCAGCAAGGTCGGGAACTATGGCTACACCTTC.